The present T cell receptor beta chain was sequenced within a study of T cell repertoires in cytomegalovirus infection. Trimming removed 2 bases from V and 8 bases from J, with 18 bases in between. The length of the CDR3 is 15 residues. Germline CDR1 ENHRY, CDR2 SYGVKD. One entry per CDR3 protein, called by TCRdb with MiXCR from the reads. The profile shows just over 300,000 distinct CDR3 sequences, about 17% of them singletons. This receptor was taken from a human donor in good health (CMV status not recorded). Some clones in this sample may be carry-over from other donors' samples. The sequencing input was PBMCs. V usage is TRBV10-3 and J usage is TRBJ1-2; tentatively, D is TRBD1 (5 bases). CDR3 loop: CAISEVEGTAGGYTF. CDR3 bases: TGTGCCATCAGTGAGGTGGAGGGGACGGCGGGAGGCTACACCTTC.